The 2 T cell receptor beta chains below come from one sample, sequenced in a study of metastatic and nonmetastatic thyroid tumors. TCRdb reanalyzed the PCR reads with MiXCR. This sample has about 93,000 clones, with about an eighth found just once. Thyroid surgery was performed in patients who had received no treatment beforehand. Material: blood. The receptors come from a female donor with papillary thyroid cancer or a benign thyroid nodule (not recorded which). Some clones in this sample may be carry-over from other donors' samples.

This clone has a count of ten or more. The chain recombines TRBV4-3 with TRBJ2-7; D remains unclear. The V end was cut by 2 bases, the J end by 3 bases, with 17 bases between. The CDR3 spans 16 residues. Looked up from germline, CDR1 is LGHNA and CDR2 is YSLEER. The CDR3 DNA follows: TGCGCCAGCAGCCAACTACACGGATCCTTCCACTACGAGCAGTACTTC. It is translated as CASSQLHGSFHYEQYF.

This clone was observed many times. This chain links TRBV27 with TRBJ2-3; no clear D gene. V lost 3 bases and J 0 bases, leaving 7 bases between the germline ends. The CDR3 sequence is 14 residues long. The germline V gene encodes CDR1 MNHEY and CDR2 SMNVEV (reference sequence). CDR3 DNA: TGTGCCAGCAGTTTGGAGTCCAGCACAGATACGCAGTATTTT. It encodes CASSLESSTDTQYF.